The sequence of this T cell receptor beta chain was determined in a study of cytomegalovirus exposure and HLA in healthy donors. Whole-study results and caveats: For most TCR beta V segments, an earlier analysis put the productive rate at about 90% or about 30% of the time. There were reportedly fewer N-insertions in an Asian-associated ancestry cluster than the approximately 670-donor mean, in a later analysis. Upon later analysis, TCR association rates were observed to vary by HLA locus, being highest for DRB1 and lowest for HLA-C.

V dropped 3 bases and J dropped 0 bases, with 18 bases sitting between them. The CDR3 has 17 amino acids. The V gene's germline CDR1 is SGDLS and CDR2 YYNGEE. A word on this clone: Its antigen is not known.

The PCR made use of 60 Vbeta and 13 Jbeta primers. The method was immunoSEQ multiplex PCR; TCRdb's version includes in-frame clones alone and lacks a portion of them. Listed are roughly 51,000 clones; 8% to 13% falls within the top ten. Sequenced sample: PBMCs. The chain carries TRBV9 and TRBJ1-2; D perhaps matches TRBD1 (5 bases). The TCR sequence derives from a woman aged 50 to 60 in good health and CMV-seropositive. In DNA form, the CDR3 reads TGTGCCAGCAGCGCTGGTCGGGGGAACCGAGCTAACTATGGCTACACCTTC. Translated, it gives CASSAGRGNRANYGYTF. The full variable domain, in which reference TRBV9 and TRBJ1-2 provide the parts outside the CDR3, is DSGVTQTPKHLITATGQRVTLRCSPRSGDLSVYWYQQSLDQGLQFLIQYYNGEERAKGNILERFSAQQFPDLHSELNLSSLELGDSALYFCASSAGRGNRANYGYTFGSGTRLTVV.